This T cell receptor beta chain was sequenced in a study of vaccination and CD4 T cells after COVID-19. The wider study: Post-vaccine sample collection happened at a median of about 10 weeks after dose two, ranging 14 to 241. From HCoV-229E, HCoV-OC43, HCoV-NL63 and SARS-CoV-2, overlapping spike peptides were used to stimulate the cells.

Sequenced with the Oncomine TCR Beta short-read assay was DNA taken from cultured CD4+ T cells. It was from cultured CD4+ T cells that genomic DNA was extracted. TCRdb itself ran the PCR reads through MiXCR, one entry per CDR3 protein. Among roughly 24,000 distinct CDR3 sequences, roughly 50% were seen once, and the ten largest hold approximately 2.6%. A note on this clonotype: Its antigen is unknown.

Treatment of the sample: approximately 10-day PBMC culture with coronavirus spike peptide pools or control peptides (ViraFEST assay). Peptide pool stimulation in ViraFEST expanded antigen-specific T cells, whose TCRs were then sequenced. V gave up 6 bases and J gave up 3 bases, with 11 bases separating them. This CDR3 has 13 amino acids. The material sequenced was CD4+ T cells from blood, cultured in vitro. The receptor's source is a human donor who had recovered from COVID-19. This chain uses TRBV12-3 or TRBV12-4 with TRBJ1-1; weak D call: TRBD1 (5 bases). CDR3 loop: CASSKDSHTEAFF. The CDR3 nucleotides read TGTGCCAGCAGCAAAGACAGCCACACTGAAGCTTTCTTT.